This T cell receptor (beta chain) appears in the sequencing data of a study of blood T cell repertoires in COVID-19. J was trimmed by 5 bases and V by 3 bases; bases with no gene match: 8. Germline V lookup: CDR1 SNHLY, CDR2 FYNNEI. The CDR3 is made up of 15 amino acids. Data came from immunoSEQ multiplex PCR; TCRdb stores just in-frame clones and leaves some out. The sample includes 85,000 to 110,000 clones, approximately 90% seen only once; the top ten take 3% to 3.5%. Sequencing was done on a sample of peripheral blood. The TCR was taken from a man aged 45 to 65 in a cohort sampled during active COVID-19. The chain is built from TRBV2 and TRBJ1-1; TRBD1 matches at 8 bases. The CDR3 sequence: CASSDRGQVGTEAFF. The DNA of the CDR3 is TGTGCCAGCAGTGACAGGGGGCAGGTGGGAACTGAAGCTTTCTTT.